This T cell receptor beta chain was captured by sequencing in a study of cytomegalovirus exposure and HLA in healthy donors. With 60 Vbeta and 13 Jbeta primers, the PCR was carried out. Sequencing was performed with immunoSEQ multiplex PCR; in TCRdb, only in-frame clones are kept and a portion is missing. The table has 95,000 to 100,000 clones, around 73% seen once. This CDR3 has 14 residues. Germline values: CDR1 SEHNR, CDR2 FQNEAQ (reference sequence). Comments on this clone: One junction end disagrees with the germline gene, perhaps due to a read error. Other DNA sequences from this sample encode an identical CDR3 as well.

The origin of this receptor is a man in his forties in good health and CMV-seronegative. The sequenced sample consisted of PBMCs. The V call is TRBV7-9, the J call TRBJ1-1; tentatively, D is TRBD1 (5 bases). The CDR3 here is CASSLVAQDTEAFF. CDR3 nucleotide sequence: TGCGCCAGCAGCTTAGTCGCACAGGACACTGAAGCTTTCTTT.